Listed below are T cell receptor beta chains from one sample, sequenced in a study of blood T cell repertoires in COVID-19. Clones were sequenced by immunoSEQ multiplex PCR, and TCRdb holds only the in-frame ones, with some missing. Here the sample spans some 110,000 clones, 80% to 85% being singletons. The specimen was PBMCs or T cells enriched from blood (not recorded which). These receptors came from a woman aged 25-40 years who had recovered from COVID-19. Both conserved end residues are part of each CDR3. The order of the fields is J gene, D gene, V gene, clone size, CDR3 protein, CDR3 DNA. D genes are given only for firm matches. Expanded clones get a size class; other rows say once, few or many, or leave the size out.

j_gene: TRBJ1-1; d_gene: NA; v_gene: TRBV15; abundance: few; CDR3aa: CATSRGRGTHSSEAFF; CDR3nt: TGTGCCACCAGCAGAGGACGGGGAACCCATTCGTCTGAAGCTTTCTTT
j_gene: TRBJ1-6; d_gene: NA; v_gene: TRBV2; abundance: NA; CDR3aa: CASSERSSYNSPLHF; CDR3nt: TGTGCCAGCAGTGAACGGAGCTCCTATAATTCACCCCTCCACTTT
j_gene: TRBJ2-1; d_gene: TRBD1; v_gene: TRBV29-1; abundance: NA; CDR3aa: CSVEYRTGKEYEQFF; CDR3nt: TGCAGCGTTGAATATCGGACAGGGAAAGAATATGAGCAGTTCTTC
j_gene: TRBJ2-1; d_gene: TRBD1; v_gene: TRBV9; abundance: NA; CDR3aa: CASSVGRTGRHDRNEQFF; CDR3nt: TGTGCCAGCAGCGTAGGCCGGACAGGGCGACACGACAGGAATGAGCAGTTCTTC
j_gene: TRBJ1-4; d_gene: TRBD1; v_gene: TRBV14; abundance: many; CDR3aa: CASSQDVTGVNEKLFF; CDR3nt: TGTGCCAGCAGCCAAGACGTGACAGGGGTCAATGAAAAACTGTTTTTT
j_gene: TRBJ2-7; d_gene: NA; v_gene: TRBV11-2; abundance: NA; CDR3aa: CASSLGRPYEQYF; CDR3nt: TGTGCCAGCAGCTTAGGGCGGCCCTACGAGCAGTACTTC
j_gene: TRBJ1-5; d_gene: NA; v_gene: TRBV16; abundance: NA; CDR3aa: CASSQFSGRGNQPQHF; CDR3nt: TGTGCCAGCAGCCAATTTTCGGGCAGGGGCAATCAGCCCCAGCATTTT
j_gene: TRBJ1-5; d_gene: NA; v_gene: TRBV29-1; abundance: once; CDR3aa: CSAQGSNQPQHF; CDR3nt: TGCAGCGCCCAGGGCAGCAATCAGCCCCAGCATTTT
j_gene: TRBJ2-7; d_gene: TRBD1; v_gene: TRBV6-1; abundance: NA; CDR3aa: CASSETGQGPYEQYF; CDR3nt: TGTGCCAGCAGTGAAACGGGACAGGGGCCCTACGAGCAGTACTTC
j_gene: TRBJ1-2; d_gene: TRBD1; v_gene: TRBV19; abundance: NA; CDR3aa: CASTRTGATRDYGYTF; CDR3nt: TGTGCCAGTACGAGGACAGGGGCAACGCGAGACTATGGCTACACCTTC
j_gene: TRBJ1-1; d_gene: NA; v_gene: TRBV28; abundance: NA; CDR3aa: CASSLGGRPVAFF; CDR3nt: TGTGCCAGCAGTTTGGGGGGACGGCCCGTGGCTTTCTTT
j_gene: TRBJ2-7; d_gene: TRBD1; v_gene: TRBV29-1; abundance: once; CDR3aa: CSVAGQGAEQYF; CDR3nt: TGCAGCGTTGCAGGACAGGGGGCAGAGCAGTACTTC
j_gene: TRBJ1-1; d_gene: TRBD1; v_gene: TRBV4-1; abundance: NA; CDR3aa: CASSPWRAGGLEAFF; CDR3nt: TGCGCCAGCAGCCCCTGGAGGGCAGGGGGCCTTGAAGCTTTCTTT
j_gene: TRBJ2-2; d_gene: TRBD2; v_gene: TRBV5-4; abundance: NA; CDR3aa: CASSTGRYGGSGSGIGELFF; CDR3nt: TGTGCCAGCAGCACGGGCCGATATGGGGGAAGCGGGAGTGGGATCGGGGAGCTGTTTTTT
j_gene: TRBJ2-3; d_gene: TRBD2; v_gene: TRBV6-6; abundance: once; CDR3aa: CASSKGGNSDTQYF; CDR3nt: TGTGCCAGCTCAAAGGGAGGGAACTCAGATACGCAGTATTTT
j_gene: TRBJ2-7; d_gene: NA; v_gene: TRBV27; abundance: NA; CDR3aa: CASSLRGTYYEQYF; CDR3nt: TGTGCCAGCAGTTTACGCGGGACTTACTACGAGCAGTACTTC
j_gene: TRBJ1-2; d_gene: NA; v_gene: TRBV30; abundance: NA; CDR3aa: CAWGQSNYGYTF; CDR3nt: TGTGCCTGGGGACAGTCCAACTATGGCTACACCTTC
j_gene: TRBJ2-2; d_gene: NA; v_gene: TRBV18; abundance: NA; CDR3aa: CASSPRGADTGELFF; CDR3nt: TGTGCCAGCTCCCCCAGGGGAGCGGACACCGGGGAGCTGTTTTTT
j_gene: TRBJ2-5; d_gene: NA; v_gene: TRBV7-9; abundance: NA; CDR3aa: CASSLGGVGETQYF; CDR3nt: TGTGCCAGCAGCTTAGGGGGGGTCGGCGAGACCCAGTACTTC
j_gene: TRBJ1-4; d_gene: NA; v_gene: TRBV27; abundance: NA; CDR3aa: CASLWLTNEKLFF; CDR3nt: TGTGCCAGCTTGTGGCTCACTAATGAAAAACTGTTTTTT
j_gene: TRBJ2-7; d_gene: TRBD2; v_gene: TRBV10-3; abundance: NA; CDR3aa: CAISESVGLAGSYEQYF; CDR3nt: TGTGCCATCAGTGAGTCAGTGGGACTAGCGGGATCCTACGAGCAGTACTTC
j_gene: TRBJ2-1; d_gene: NA; v_gene: TRBV27; abundance: NA; CDR3aa: CASSSPNVPRGQFF; CDR3nt: TGTGCCAGCAGTTCCCCTAACGTTCCTCGGGGGCAGTTCTTC
j_gene: TRBJ2-1; d_gene: TRBD2; v_gene: TRBV7-9; abundance: NA; CDR3aa: CASSSAGTSAHNEQFF; CDR3nt: TGTGCCAGCAGCTCCGCCGGGACTAGCGCCCACAATGAGCAGTTCTTC